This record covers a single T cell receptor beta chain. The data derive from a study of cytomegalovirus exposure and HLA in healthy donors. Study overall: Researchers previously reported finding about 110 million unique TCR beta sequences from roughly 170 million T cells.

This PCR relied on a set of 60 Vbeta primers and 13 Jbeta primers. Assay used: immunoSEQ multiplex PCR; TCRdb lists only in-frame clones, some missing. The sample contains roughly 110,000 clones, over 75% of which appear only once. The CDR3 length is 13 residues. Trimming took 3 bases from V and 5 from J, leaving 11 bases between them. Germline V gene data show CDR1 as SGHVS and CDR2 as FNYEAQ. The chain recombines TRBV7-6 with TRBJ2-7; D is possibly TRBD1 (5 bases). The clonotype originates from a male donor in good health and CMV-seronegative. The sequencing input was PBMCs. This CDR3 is CASSFSGIDEQYF. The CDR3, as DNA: TGTGCCAGCAGCTTCTCAGGGATCGACGAGCAGTACTTC.